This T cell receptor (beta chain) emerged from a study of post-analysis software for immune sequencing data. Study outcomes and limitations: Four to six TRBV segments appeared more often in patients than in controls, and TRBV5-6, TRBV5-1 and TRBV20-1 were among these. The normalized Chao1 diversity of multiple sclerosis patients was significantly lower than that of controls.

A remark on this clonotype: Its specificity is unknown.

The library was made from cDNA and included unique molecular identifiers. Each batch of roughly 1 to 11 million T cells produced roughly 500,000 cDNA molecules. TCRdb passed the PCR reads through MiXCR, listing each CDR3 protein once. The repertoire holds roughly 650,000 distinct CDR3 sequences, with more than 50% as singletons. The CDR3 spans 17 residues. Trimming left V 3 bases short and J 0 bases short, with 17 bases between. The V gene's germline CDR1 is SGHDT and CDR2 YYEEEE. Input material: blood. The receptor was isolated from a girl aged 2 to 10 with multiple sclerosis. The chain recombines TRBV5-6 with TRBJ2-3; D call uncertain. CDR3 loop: CASSWLATRTSTDTQYF. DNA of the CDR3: TGTGCCAGCAGCTGGCTGGCTACAAGGACGAGCACAGATACGCAGTATTTT.